This TCR beta chain is drawn from a study of cytotoxic CD8 clonotypes in ibrutinib-treated CLL. Sequencing was performed with immunoSEQ multiplex PCR; in TCRdb, only in-frame clones are kept and a portion is missing. The data hold about 140,000 clones, with approximately 89% observed a single time. The clonotype was recovered from a human donor with chronic lymphocytic leukemia. Sample: PBMCs, taken after 12 months of ibrutinib treatment.

The CDR3 nucleotides read TGTGCCAGCAGGGGGACTAGCGGGAGGGATACGCAGTATTTT. Its translation: CASRGTSGRDTQYF. The rearrangement links TRBV27 to TRBJ2-3, with TRBD2 identical over 15 bases. The germline gives CDR1 MNHEY, CDR2 SMNVEV (reference sequence). Trimming took 6 bases from V and 6 from J; bases not matched to a gene: 1. The CDR3 is 14 residues long.